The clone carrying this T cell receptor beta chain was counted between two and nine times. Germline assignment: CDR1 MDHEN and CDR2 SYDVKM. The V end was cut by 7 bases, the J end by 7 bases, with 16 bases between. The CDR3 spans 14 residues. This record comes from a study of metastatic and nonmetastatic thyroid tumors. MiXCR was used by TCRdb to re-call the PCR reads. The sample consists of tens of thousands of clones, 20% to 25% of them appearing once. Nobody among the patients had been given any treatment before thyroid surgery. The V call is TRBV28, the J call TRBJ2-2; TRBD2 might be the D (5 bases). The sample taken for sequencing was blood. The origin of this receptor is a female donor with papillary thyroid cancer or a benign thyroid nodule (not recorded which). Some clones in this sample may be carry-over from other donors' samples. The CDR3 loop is CASIPGKKDGELFF. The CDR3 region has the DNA TGTGCCAGCATTCCGGGAAAGAAGGACGGGGAGCTGTTTTTT.